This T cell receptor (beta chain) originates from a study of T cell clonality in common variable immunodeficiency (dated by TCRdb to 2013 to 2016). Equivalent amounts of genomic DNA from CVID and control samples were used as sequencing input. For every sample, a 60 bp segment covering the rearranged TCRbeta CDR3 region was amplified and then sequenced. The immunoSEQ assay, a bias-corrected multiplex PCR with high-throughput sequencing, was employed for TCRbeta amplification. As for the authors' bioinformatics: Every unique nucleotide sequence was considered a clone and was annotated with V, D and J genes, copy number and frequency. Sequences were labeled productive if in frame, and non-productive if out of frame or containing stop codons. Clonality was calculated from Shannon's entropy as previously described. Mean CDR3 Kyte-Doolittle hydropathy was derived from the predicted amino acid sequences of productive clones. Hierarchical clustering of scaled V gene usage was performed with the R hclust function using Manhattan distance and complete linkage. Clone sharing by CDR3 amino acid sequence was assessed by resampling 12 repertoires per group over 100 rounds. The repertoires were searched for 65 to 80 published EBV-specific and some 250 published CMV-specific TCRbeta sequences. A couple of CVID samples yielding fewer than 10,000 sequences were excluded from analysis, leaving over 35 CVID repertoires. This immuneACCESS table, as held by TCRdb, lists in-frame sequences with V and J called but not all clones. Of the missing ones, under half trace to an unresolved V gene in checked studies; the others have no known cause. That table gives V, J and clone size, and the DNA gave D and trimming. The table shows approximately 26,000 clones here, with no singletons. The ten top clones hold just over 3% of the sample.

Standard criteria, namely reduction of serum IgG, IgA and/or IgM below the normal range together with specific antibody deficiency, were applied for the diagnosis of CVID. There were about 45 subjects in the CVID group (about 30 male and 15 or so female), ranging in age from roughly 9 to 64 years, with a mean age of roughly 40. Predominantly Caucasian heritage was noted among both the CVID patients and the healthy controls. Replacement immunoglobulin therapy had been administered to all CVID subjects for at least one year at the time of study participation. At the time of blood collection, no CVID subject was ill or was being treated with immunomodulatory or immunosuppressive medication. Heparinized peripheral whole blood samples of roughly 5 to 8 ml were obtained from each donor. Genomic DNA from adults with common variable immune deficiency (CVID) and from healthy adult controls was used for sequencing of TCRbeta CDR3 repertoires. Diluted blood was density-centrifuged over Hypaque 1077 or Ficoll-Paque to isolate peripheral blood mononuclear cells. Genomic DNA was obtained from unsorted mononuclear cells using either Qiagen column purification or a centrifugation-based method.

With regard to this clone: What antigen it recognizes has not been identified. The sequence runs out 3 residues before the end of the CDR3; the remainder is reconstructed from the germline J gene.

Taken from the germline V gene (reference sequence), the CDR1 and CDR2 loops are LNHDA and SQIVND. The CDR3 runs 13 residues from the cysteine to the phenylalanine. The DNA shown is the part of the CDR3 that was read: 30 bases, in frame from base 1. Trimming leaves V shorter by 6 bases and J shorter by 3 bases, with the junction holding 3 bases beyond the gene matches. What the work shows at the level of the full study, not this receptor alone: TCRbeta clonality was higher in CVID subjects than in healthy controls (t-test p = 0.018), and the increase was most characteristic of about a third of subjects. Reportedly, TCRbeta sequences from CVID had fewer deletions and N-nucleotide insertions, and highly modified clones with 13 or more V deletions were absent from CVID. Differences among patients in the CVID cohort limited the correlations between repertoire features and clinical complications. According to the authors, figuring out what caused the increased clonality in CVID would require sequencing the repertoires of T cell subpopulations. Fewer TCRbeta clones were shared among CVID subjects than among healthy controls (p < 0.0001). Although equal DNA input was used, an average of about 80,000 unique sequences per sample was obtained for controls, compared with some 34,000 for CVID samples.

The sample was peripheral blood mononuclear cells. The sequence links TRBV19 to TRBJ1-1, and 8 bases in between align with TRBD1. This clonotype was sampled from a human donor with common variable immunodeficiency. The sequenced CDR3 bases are TGTGCCAGTAGGTTACAGGGGGACACTGAA. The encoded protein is CASRLQGDTE. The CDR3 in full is CASRLQGDTEAFF.